The TCR beta chain described here comes from a study of CD8+ T cells in alopecia areata. Researchers picked out CD4+ and CD8+ T cells from PBMCs by sorting. As the sequencing template, cDNA was produced by extracting RNA and reverse transcribing it. This table comes from immunoSEQ multiplex PCR, and its TCRdb copy is limited to in-frame clones, with some not included. The sample lists approximately 180,000 clones; roughly 60% were seen once. On this clone: Its antigen is unknown.

The study's findings and limits: Relative to normal scalp, lesional scalp, especially alopecia totalis/universalis, showed higher clonality. TCR sharing was clearer in mice than between patients, perhaps partly owing to patient HLA diversity.

The specimen was CD4+ T cells sorted from blood, collected at week 0. This sequence originates from a human donor with alopecia areata.

CDR3 residues: CAWNDSPRSYNEQFF. DNA of the CDR3: TGTGCCTGGAACGACAGCCCAAGATCCTACAATGAGCAGTTCTTC. The chain carries TRBV30 and TRBJ2-1; TRBD1 might be the D (5 bases). The CDR3 runs to 15 residues. The V gene lost 4 bases and the J gene lost 1 base, with 14 bases spanning the gap. CDR1 is GTSNPN and CDR2 is SVGIG in the germline V gene (reference sequence).